This TCR beta chain appears in the sequencing data of a study of T cells after yellow fever vaccination. TCRdb reprocessed the 5' RACE reads via MiXCR and lists one record per CDR3 protein. The sample yields 300,000 to 450,000 distinct CDR3 sequences, roughly 6.2% seen once. This clonotype was seen at least ten times. As yet, its antigen is unknown. General study results and limits: Highly abundant clonotypes carried over from the bulk population could end up in FACS-sorted repertoires as contaminants. Clones from primary vaccination mostly reappeared after the booster (approximately 96% CD4, about 88% CD8).

The ends were cut back, 2 bases at V and 2 bases at J, with 12 bases in the middle. Germline V gene data show CDR1 as SGHAT and CDR2 as FQDESV (reference sequence). The CDR3 covers 16 residues. The TCR comes from a man under 40 who received the YFV17D yellow fever vaccine. V gene TRBV11-1 combines with J gene TRBJ2-2; D call uncertain. This material consisted of PBMCs, taken 5 days after the yellow fever booster vaccination. The CDR3 nucleotides read TGTGCCAGCAGCTTAATTTTTGGGTCCAACACCGGGGAGCTGTTTTTT. Its translation is CASSLIFGSNTGELFF.